This T cell receptor beta chain was identified in a study of cytomegalovirus exposure and HLA in healthy donors. Study at large: Of more than 350 genotyped donors, around 84% clustered with self-reported Caucasian donors.

Comment on this clone: No antigen is known for it.

Study findings and constraints: Most sequenced TCRs were rare (though some public TCRs occurred in many donors). There were about 160 TCR beta chains listed as cytomegalovirus-associated.

Use of 60 Vbeta and 13 Jbeta primers characterized the PCR. Sequencing used immunoSEQ multiplex PCR; TCRdb keeps in-frame clones, though not all of them. Of 150,000 to 200,000 clones listed, approximately 76% are singletons. The source material was PBMCs. This sequence originates from a female donor in good health and CMV-seronegative.

In DNA form, the CDR3 reads TGTGCCTGGACGGGGAGGAACATTCAGTACTTC. Amino acids: CAWTGRNIQYF. V usage is TRBV30 and J usage is TRBJ2-4, with D perhaps TRBD2 (6 bases). The V end was cut by 4 bases, the J end by 7 bases, with 8 bases between. The CDR3 contains 11 residues. Germline V CDR1 and CDR2: GTSNPN, SVGIG (reference sequence).